These 23 T cell receptor beta chains were all obtained from the same sample, sequenced in a study of cytomegalovirus exposure and HLA in healthy donors (dated by TCRdb to about 2017). Preparation of the library involved the immunoSEQ multiplex PCR assay. A mixture of 60 forward primers for TCR Vbeta segments and 13 reverse primers for TCR Jbeta segments was used in the multiplex PCR. In its TCRdb copy, this immuneACCESS table keeps in-frame sequences only and misses some clones. Where compared with another copy, unresolved V genes explain less than half of these, and the others have no known cause. Present in this sample are 170,000 or so clones, around 78% of which were seen just once. The ten largest clones capture around 14% of the sample. Sequencing input: PBMCs. The receptor set was obtained from a woman aged 45-65 years in good health and CMV-seropositive.

This clone was observed a single time. The V gene is TRBV6-1, the J gene TRBJ1-6, with a weak D call TRBD1 (5 bases). This CDR3 has 12 amino acids. V was trimmed by 5 bases and J by 11 bases, leaving 10 bases between them. CDR1 and CDR2 (germline): MNHNS, SASEGT. The DNA of the CDR3 is TGTGCCAGCAGTAGACAGCCCGCACCCCTCCACTTT. It encodes CASSRQPAPLHF.

The V call is TRBV18, the J call TRBJ2-7; D possibly corresponds to TRBD1 (5 bases). This CDR3 is built from 14 residues. CDR1 and CDR2 from the germline V gene are KGHSH and LQKENI. V lost 2 bases, J lost 3 bases, and 11 bases lay in between. CDR3 region: CASSPAGFLYEQYF. DNA of the CDR3: TGTGCCAGCTCACCAGCAGGGTTTCTCTACGAGCAGTACTTC.

The rearrangement joins TRBV7-2 to TRBJ2-5; 9 positions match TRBD2. V shed 4 bases, J shed 7 bases, and the junction held 4 bases outside the gene matches. The CDR3 sequence is 13 residues long. The germline CDR1 and CDR2 sequences are SGHTA and FQGNSA. The CDR3 DNA sequence: TGTGCCAGCAGCTCTAGTAGCGGGGGGACCCAGTACTTC. It encodes CASSSSSGGTQYF.

The gene calls are TRBV30 and TRBJ1-1; TRBD1 might be the D (5 bases). The germline gives CDR1 GTSNPN, CDR2 SVGIG (reference sequence). This CDR3 has 19 amino acids. With 4 bases removed from V and 0 bases from J, the gap between germline ends came to 27 bases. CDR3 protein: CAWIYVRAIFEIMNTEAFF. The CDR3 bases are TGTGCCTGGATTTACGTCAGGGCGATCTTCGAGATTATGAACACTGAAGCTTTCTTT.

The chain carries TRBV7-9 and TRBJ2-1, with a tentative D call TRBD1 (5 bases). The germline CDR1 and CDR2 sequences are SEHNR and FQNEAQ (reference sequence). The V end lost 6 bases, the J end lost 0 bases, and 21 bases lay between the germline ends. The length of the CDR3 is 18 residues. The CDR3 sequence is CASRLTVGAVSSYNEQFF. In nucleotides, the CDR3 is TGTGCCAGCAGACTTACAGTTGGGGCAGTCAGCTCCTACAATGAGCAGTTCTTC.

This clone turned up a few times. This rearrangement joins TRBV6-6 to TRBJ2-7; TRBD1 matches 11 bases. CDR1 MNHNY and CDR2 SVGAGI come from the germline V gene (reference sequence). The junction had 2 bases not matched to a gene; V was cut back by 5 bases and J by 2 bases. This CDR3 is built from 14 residues. CDR3 amino acids: CASSKDRGPYEQYF. CDR3 in DNA: TGTGCCAGCAGTAAGGACAGGGGGCCCTACGAGCAGTACTTC.

This clone was observed a few times. This chain joins TRBV5-1 and TRBJ2-7; 9 bases match TRBD1. V lost 4 bases and J lost 0; bases outside the gene matches: 2. The CDR3 is made up of 14 amino acids. The germline CDR1 and CDR2 sequences are SGHRS and YFSETQ. The CDR3 protein is CASSADRGSYEQYF. CDR3 in DNA: TGCGCCAGCAGCGCGGACAGGGGCTCCTACGAGCAGTACTTC.

The rearrangement links TRBV6-1 to TRBJ1-5; D remains unclear. The CDR3 length is 12 residues. V gave up 4 bases and J gave up 9 bases, with 10 bases separating them. Germline V gene data show CDR1 as MNHNS and CDR2 as SASEGT. CDR3 bases: TGTGCCAGCAGTGGAAATGGTAGGCCCCAGCATTTT. Translated: CASSGNGRPQHF.

The J gene is TRBJ1-1, the V gene TRBV14; D is possibly TRBD1 (6 bases). The CDR3 totals 13 residues. V was trimmed by 4 bases and J by 3 bases, leaving 9 bases between them. CDR1 and CDR2 (germline): SGHDN, FVKESK. DNA of the CDR3: TGTGCCAGCAGCCCTACAGGGTACACTGAAGCTTTCTTT. This sequence encodes CASSPTGYTEAFF.

The chain recombines TRBV21-1 with TRBJ2-1; TRBD2 is the table's D call, not checked against the DNA. TRBV21-1 is termed a pseudogene. This CDR3 is built from 16 residues. CDR3: CASSKEGTSGVDEQFF. The CDR3 DNA sequence: TGTGCCAGCAGCAAAGAAGGGACTAGCGGGGTCGATGAGCAGTTCTTC.

This rearrangement joins TRBV27 to TRBJ2-7; 7 bases line up with TRBD1. CDR1 and CDR2 from the germline V gene are MNHEY and SMNVEV (reference sequence). The CDR3 has 14 amino acids. After removal of 6 bases from V and 0 bases from J, the junction contained 5 bases not matched to a gene. CDR3 in DNA: TGTGCCAGCAGCCAGACAGGGAGCTCCTACGAGCAGTACTTC. It yields the protein CASSQTGSSYEQYF.

V and J are TRBV5-4 and TRBJ2-7, with TRBD2 matching 12 bases. The CDR3 length is 17 residues. The J segment lost 6 bases and the V segment lost 4 bases, leaving 14 bases of the junction unmatched. CDR1 is SGHNT, CDR2 YYREEE, per germline (reference sequence). This chain's CDR3 is CASSRGLAGPGVSEQYF. CDR3 DNA sequence: TGTGCCAGCAGCAGGGGACTAGCGGGCCCGGGGGTATCCGAGCAGTACTTC.

This chain links TRBV19 with TRBJ1-4; possibly TRBD1 for D (5 bases). Germline-derived CDR1 and CDR2 are LNHDA and SQIVND (reference sequence). Trimming pared 5 bases from V and 8 bases from J, leaving 15 bases between. The CDR3 totals 14 residues. CDR3 residues: CASSRQGLREKLFF. For the CDR3, the DNA is TGTGCCAGTAGTCGTCAGGGATTAAGAGAAAAACTGTTTTTT.

This sequence joins TRBV7-8 and TRBJ1-6; D call uncertain. The germline V gene encodes CDR1 SGHVS and CDR2 FQNEAQ. CDR3 length: 16 amino acids. Trimming removed 5 bases from V and 7 bases from J, with 18 bases in between. CDR3 DNA: TGTGCCAGCAGCCCTTCTAGGGCGGCGGGAAATTCACCCCTCCACTTT. Protein: CASSPSRAAGNSPLHF. The complete variable domain, with remaining parts taken from reference TRBV7-8 and TRBJ1-6, reads GAGVSQSPRYKVAKRGQDVALRCDPISGHVSLFWYQQALGQGPEFLTYFQNEAQLDKSGLPSDRFFAERPEGSVSTLKIQRTQQEDSAVYLCASSPSRAAGNSPLHFGNGTRLTVT.

The rearrangement joins TRBV28 to TRBJ2-5; maybe TRBD1 (6 bases). V lost 10 bases to trimming and J lost 3 bases, with 15 bases between them. This CDR3 is 13 amino acids long. Per the germline V gene, CDR1 is MDHEN and CDR2 is SYDVKM. CDR3 in amino acids: CATFSRDKETQYF. The CDR3 DNA reads as TGTGCCACTTTCTCCCGGGACAAAGAGACCCAGTACTTC.

CDR3 DNA sequence: TGTGCCAGCAGCTTTACAGGGATAGGCTACACCTTC. It encodes CASSFTGIGYTF. The chain combines TRBV7-9 with TRBJ1-2; maybe TRBD1 (6 bases). The CDR3 covers 12 residues. Deletions cut 3 bases from V and 8 bases from J, with 10 bases between. CDR1 and CDR2 (germline): SEHNR, FQNEAQ (reference sequence).

This sequence joins TRBV10-1 and TRBJ2-5; no clear D. The CDR3 has 13 amino acids. V was pared by 4 bases and J by 5 bases, with 11 bases between. The germline V gene has CDR1 WNHNN and CDR2 SYGVQD (reference sequence). The CDR3 protein is CASSARPGETQYF. The CDR3, as DNA: TGCGCCAGCAGTGCCAGACCCGGGGAGACCCAGTACTTC.

This clone was seen a single time. The J gene is TRBJ2-6, the V gene TRBV2; the D gene is possibly TRBD1 (6 bases). V was cut by 3 bases and J by 1 base, with 10 bases left in between. Germline loops: CDR1 SNHLY, CDR2 FYNNEI. This CDR3 is 16 amino acids long. CDR3 in DNA: TGTGCCAGCAGTGATAACAGGGTGTCTGGGGCCAACGTCCTGACTTTC. Amino acids: CASSDNRVSGANVLTF.

The V and J genes are TRBV14 and TRBJ2-7, with 9 bases fitting TRBD1. The germline V gene encodes CDR1 SGHDN and CDR2 FVKESK. The J segment lost 0 bases and the V segment lost 6 bases, leaving 12 bases of the junction unmatched. The CDR3 spans 17 residues. CDR3 sequence (DNA): TGTGCCAGCAGGCCGGCTCCCGGGACAGGGAACTCCTACGAGCAGTACTTC. Protein product: CASRPAPGTGNSYEQYF. Combining the CDR3 with reference TRBV14 and TRBJ2-7 gives the whole variable domain EAGVTQFPSHSVIEKGQTVTLRCDPISGHDNLYWYRRVMGKEIKFLLHFVKESKQDESGMPNNRFLAERTGGTYSTLKVQPAELEDSGVYFCASRPAPGTGNSYEQYFGPGTRLTVT.

V is TRBV10-3 and J is TRBJ2-3; the match to TRBD2 covers 8 bases. The ends lost 6 bases at V and 4 bases at J; junction bases unmatched: 9. Germline assignment: CDR1 ENHRY and CDR2 SYGVKD. The CDR3 is made up of 15 amino acids. CDR3 nucleotides: TGTGCCATCAGGGTTGGCGGGGGGCCCTCAGATACGCAGTATTTT. This gives the protein CAIRVGGGPSDTQYF.

V usage is TRBV21-1 and J usage is TRBJ2-7; the DNA was not compared with TRBD2, the D call given in the table. TRBV21-1 is a recognized pseudogene. This CDR3 contains 14 residues. CDR3 sequence (DNA): TGTGCCAGCAGCAAAGGAGGAGGGATCCGCGAGCAGTACTTC. Its protein product is CASSKGGGIREQYF.

J is TRBJ1-6 and V is TRBV19, with 8 bases lining up with TRBD1. The CDR3 is made up of 18 amino acids. Looked up from germline, CDR1 is LNHDA and CDR2 is SQIVND (reference sequence). Losses at the gene ends were 3 bases for V and 8 bases for J; bases not matched to a gene: 15. The CDR3 sequence is CASSISVRDRTGDSPLHF. For the CDR3, the DNA is TGTGCCAGTAGTATCTCGGTCAGGGACAGGACCGGAGATTCACCCCTCCACTTT.

The J gene is TRBJ1-2, the V gene TRBV6-1; 8 nucleotides match TRBD1. CDR1 and CDR2 from the germline V gene are MNHNS and SASEGT. The CDR3 consists of 14 residues. V lost 3 bases, J lost 8 bases, and 8 bases stayed unmatched. The CDR3, as DNA: TGTGCCAGCAGTGAGGCTCAGGGGGCTGACGGCTACACCTTC. Its translation: CASSEAQGADGYTF.